This entry describes one T cell receptor beta chain. Germline V gene data show CDR1 as SGHTA and CDR2 as FQGNSA. The CDR3 sequence is 15 residues long. Unmatched junction bases numbered 6, after V lost 6 bases and J lost 4 bases. The source of the sample is a study of blood T cell repertoires in COVID-19. Study-wide context: Donors in the United States, Italy and Spain gave samples during acute or convalescent COVID-19. PBMCs, B-cell-depleted T cells, or T cells provided the cDNA or gDNA that made up the material.

This table comes from immunoSEQ multiplex PCR, and its TCRdb copy is limited to in-frame clones, with some not included. In the table there are tens of thousands of clones, 80% of which are singletons. Sequenced material: peripheral blood. This receptor was obtained from a woman aged 70-85 years with acute or convalescent COVID-19. J is TRBJ2-3 and V is TRBV7-2; 11 nucleotides align to TRBD2. The CDR3 here is CASRRVAGGADTQYF. The DNA of the CDR3 is TGTGCCAGCAGGAGGGTAGCGGGGGGGGCAGATACGCAGTATTTT.